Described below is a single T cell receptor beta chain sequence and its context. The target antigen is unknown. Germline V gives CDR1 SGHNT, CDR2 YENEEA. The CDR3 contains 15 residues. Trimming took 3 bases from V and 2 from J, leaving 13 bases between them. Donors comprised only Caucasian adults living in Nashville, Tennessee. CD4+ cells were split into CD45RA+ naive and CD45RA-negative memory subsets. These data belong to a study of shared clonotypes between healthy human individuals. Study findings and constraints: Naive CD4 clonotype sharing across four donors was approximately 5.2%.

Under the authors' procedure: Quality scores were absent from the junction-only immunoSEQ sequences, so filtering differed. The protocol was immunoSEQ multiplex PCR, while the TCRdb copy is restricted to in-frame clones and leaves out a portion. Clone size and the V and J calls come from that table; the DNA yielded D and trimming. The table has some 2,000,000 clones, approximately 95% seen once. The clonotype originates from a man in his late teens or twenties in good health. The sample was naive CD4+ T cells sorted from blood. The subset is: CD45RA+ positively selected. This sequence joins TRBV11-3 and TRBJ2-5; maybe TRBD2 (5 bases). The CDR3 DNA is TGTGCCAGCAGCTTCACAAGCGGCTTACAAGAGACCCAGTACTTC. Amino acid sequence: CASSFTSGLQETQYF.